This T cell receptor beta chain appears in the sequencing data of a study of PD-L1 blockade in urothelial cancer. Study information: About 85% of the roughly 29 patients were men whose urothelial cancer was bladder-origin. Researchers looked at the blood 3 weeks (second dose) and 6 weeks after treatment began.

The CDR3 totals 13 residues. CDR1 MGHRA and CDR2 YSYEKL come from the germline V gene. V trimming: 4 bases; J trimming: 3 bases; junction bases outside the gene matches: 3. Sequenced by immunoSEQ multiplex PCR; TCRdb stores in-frame clones only, minus some. The data contain approximately 94,000 clones, roughly 84% of them seen just once; the ten biggest clones take up 1.5% to 2%. Specified time point: pretreatment peripheral blood. This chain joins TRBV4-1 and TRBJ2-7, with 7 bases that match TRBD1. Sequenced here: PBMCs, sampled around atezolizumab (anti-PD-L1) treatment. The TCR was taken from a man aged 60 to 75 with urothelial cancer. DNA of the CDR3: TGCGCCAGCAGCCCGGGACAGATCTACGAGCAGTACTTC. It specifies CASSPGQIYEQYF.